Shown below are 9 T cell receptor beta chains from a single sample sequenced in a study of CD8+CD57+ T cells in acquired aplastic anemia. Those patients picked for sequencing had displayed CD8+CD57+ cell expansion on flow cytometry. The template for TCR beta VDJ and CDR3 sequence profiling was genomic DNA. TCRdb independently ran MiXCR on the reads; one entry per CDR3 protein. The repertoire has over 150,000 distinct CDR3 sequences, roughly 50% of them found once; the top ten carry 10% to 15%. Sequencing was carried out using sorted CD4+, CD8+, or CD8+CD57+ T cells (not recorded which) from PBMCs. Receptor source: a human donor with aplastic anemia.

This clonotype was counted at least ten times. The chain links TRBV19 to TRBJ1-5; the D is unclear. Trimming cost V 1 base and J 0 bases, with 4 bases left between them. Germline CDR1 reads LNHDA; CDR2 reads SQIVND (reference sequence). The length of the CDR3 is 14 residues. The CDR3 region has the DNA TGTGCCAGTAGTATAGGAGTTAGCAATCAGCCCCAGCATTTT. It is translated as CASSIGVSNQPQHF.

Details on this clonotype: A read error may be the cause here, since a much bigger clone is one base away. The rearrangement links TRBV6-1 to TRBJ2-2; 7 nucleotides align to TRBD1. CDR1 MNHNS and CDR2 SASEGT come from the germline V gene. Trimming removed 5 bases from V and 4 bases from J; junction bases left unmatched: 10. The CDR3 sequence is 16 residues long. CDR3 in amino acids: CASSLKEAGGTGELFF. DNA for the CDR3: TGTGCCAGCAGTCTAAAGGAGGCAGGGGGCACCGGGGAGCTGTTTTTT.

As regards this clonotype: One end of the junction does not line up with germline, which may come from a read error. The V call is TRBV5-1, the J call TRBJ2-1, with D tentatively TRBD1 (6 bases). The V gene's germline CDR1 is SGHRS and CDR2 YFSETQ. This CDR3 contains 15 residues. The CDR3 loop reads CASSWGQGLGNEQFF. CDR3 bases: TGTGCCAGCAGCTGGGGCCAGGGGTTGGGCAATGAGCAGTTCTTC.

CDR3 residues: CASSIDPTGRTEAFF. CDR3 nucleotide sequence: TGTGCCAGTAGTATAGACCCGACAGGGAGGACTGAAGCTTTCTTT. The chain couples TRBV19 to TRBJ1-1; 7 positions agree with TRBD1. Germline V gene lookup returns CDR1 LNHDA and CDR2 SQIVND (reference sequence). Trimming took 0 bases from V and 5 from J; bases not matched to a gene: 6. The CDR3 totals 15 residues.

A few counts support this clonotype. J is TRBJ2-5 and V is TRBV2, with D perhaps matching TRBD1 (6 bases). The CDR3 has 14 amino acids. The V end lost 7 bases, the J end lost 7 bases, and 19 bases lay between the germline ends. CDR1 is SNHLY, CDR2 FYNNEI, per germline. The CDR3 reads CASIEGQQRGTQYF. The CDR3 DNA reads as TGTGCCAGCATCGAAGGACAGCAGAGAGGGACCCAGTACTTC.

The sample holds many counts of this clonotype. The genes are TRBV12-3 or TRBV12-4 and TRBJ2-7, with D uncertain. The V end was cut by 6 bases, the J end by 2 bases, with 5 bases between. The CDR3 loop spans 11 amino acids. Here the CDR3 reads CASREAYEQYF. In DNA form, the CDR3 reads TGTGCCAGCAGGGAAGCCTACGAGCAGTACTTC.

This clonotype has at least ten counts. The chain is built from TRBV6-6 and TRBJ1-2; D unclear. The CDR3 has 12 residues. Germline-derived CDR1 and CDR2 are MNHNY and SVGAGI (reference sequence). V lost 2 bases and J 7 bases, leaving 8 bases between the germline ends. The CDR3 region has the DNA TGTGCCAGCAGTTACGGTAGTGGTGGCTACACCTTC. As protein: CASSYGSGGYTF.

The chain couples TRBV28 to TRBJ1-1; 9 bases line up with TRBD1. The CDR3 length is 14 residues. J lost 3 bases, V lost 6 bases, and 5 bases had no gene match. The germline CDR1 and CDR2 sequences are MDHEN and SYDVKM. The CDR3 bases are TGTGCCAGCAGCCCCGGACAGGGGTACACTGAAGCTTTCTTT. This sequence encodes CASSPGQGYTEAFF.

This rearrangement joins TRBV7-3 to TRBJ1-2, with D possibly TRBD1 on 6 matching bases. The length of the CDR3 is 15 residues. V was shortened by 4 bases and J by 5 bases, with 17 bases between the two germline ends. CDR1 is SGHTA, CDR2 FQGTGA, per germline. Here the CDR3 reads CASSYPGATTYGYTF. The CDR3 DNA reads TGTGCCAGCAGCTATCCAGGGGCGACCACATATGGCTACACCTTC. Full variable domain (remainder filled in from reference TRBV7-3 and TRBJ1-2): GAGVSQTPSNKVTEKGKYVELRCDPISGHTALYWYRQSLGQGPEFLIYFQGTGAADDSGLPNDRFFAVRPEGSVSTLKIQRTERGDSAVYLCASSYPGATTYGYTFGSGTRLTVV.